The 18 T cell receptor beta chains given below trace back to one sample, sequenced in a study of OX40 agonist ivuxolimab in advanced cancers. This table comes from immunoSEQ multiplex PCR, and its TCRdb copy is limited to in-frame clones, with some not included. The data show 40,000 to 60,000 clones, with approximately 92% seen just once and around 26% held by the top ten. The sequences come from CD4+ or CD8+ T cells sorted from blood, collected in a trial of the OX40 agonist ivuxolimab. All receptors come from an adult with an advanced solid tumor such as melanoma, head and neck, liver or kidney cancer.

This clone was counted between two and nine times. The chain links TRBV15 to TRBJ1-3, with 9 bases lining up with TRBD1. The CDR3 is 16 amino acids. Germline trimming cut 5 bases from V and 0 bases from J; bases unmatched to any gene: 5. Germline CDR1 reads LNHNV; CDR2 reads YYDKDF (reference sequence). CDR3 DNA: TGTGCCACCAGCCTAGGACAGGGGAGCTCTGGAAACACCATATATTTT. It yields the protein CATSLGQGSSGNTIYF.

The chain joins TRBV29-1 to TRBJ1-1; 10 positions match TRBD1. Losses at the gene ends were 7 bases for V and 5 bases for J; bases not matched to a gene: 10. CDR3 length: 14 amino acids. The germline CDR1 and CDR2 sequences are SQVTM and ANQGSEA. CDR3 region: CSGGQGGARTEAFF. The CDR3 DNA is TGCAGCGGTGGACAGGGGGGAGCGAGGACTGAAGCTTTCTTT.

The chain is built from TRBV4-3 and TRBJ2-1; 9 nucleotides align to TRBD1. CDR1 is LGHNA and CDR2 is YSLEER in the germline V gene. V shed 2 bases, J shed 7 bases, and the junction held 9 bases outside the gene matches. This CDR3 contains 16 residues. CDR3 in amino acids: CASSQIGGQGRNEQFF. For the CDR3, the DNA is TGCGCCAGCAGCCAAATCGGCGGACAGGGGAGGAATGAGCAGTTCTTC.

The V and J genes are TRBV5-4 and TRBJ2-1; D gene unclear. V shed 6 bases and J shed 9 bases, with 16 bases lying between them. From germline, CDR1 is SGHNT and CDR2 YYREEE (reference sequence). This CDR3 has 13 residues. The CDR3 DNA sequence: TGTGCCAGCACCGCGGAAACAAGGAGTGAGCAGTTCTTC. Translated: CASTAETRSEQFF.

The V and J genes are TRBV29-1 and TRBJ1-2, with D perhaps TRBD1 (5 bases). The CDR3 contains 13 residues. Germline CDR1 and CDR2: SQVTM and ANQGSEA. V lost 1 base, J lost 8 bases, and 14 bases lay in between. The DNA of the CDR3 is TGCAGCGTTGAAGCCGGGACCGATCTCGGCTACACCTTC. Translation: CSVEAGTDLGYTF.

The chain carries TRBV6-5 and TRBJ2-7; a weak D match, TRBD1 (7 bases). With 6 bases removed from V and 0 bases from J, the gap between germline ends came to 15 bases. CDR1 is MNHEY, CDR2 SVGAGI, per germline. The CDR3 length is 15 residues. This CDR3 is CASSSGGTNSYEQYF. CDR3 in DNA: TGTGCCAGCAGCTCAGGGGGGACGAACTCCTACGAGCAGTACTTC.

The V call is TRBV7-9, the J call TRBJ2-5, with D possibly being TRBD1 (5 bases). The germline V gene encodes CDR1 SEHNR and CDR2 FQNEAQ (reference sequence). The CDR3 is made up of 16 amino acids. V was shortened by 5 bases and J by 4 bases, with 20 bases between the two germline ends. CDR3 in amino acids: CASSVRQSRTRETQYF. The CDR3 DNA is TGTGCCAGCAGCGTCCGACAGAGCAGAACTCGAGAGACCCAGTACTTC.

V and J are TRBV5-6 and TRBJ2-3; D may be TRBD2 (5 bases). The length of the CDR3 is 17 residues. Germline lookup yields CDR1 SGHDT and CDR2 YYEEEE. The V end lost 0 bases, the J end lost 4 bases, and 18 bases lay between the germline ends. For the CDR3, the DNA is TGTGCCAGCAGCTTGGCCGGGAAGGGCGAAGGCGCAGATACGCAGTATTTT. Translated: CASSLAGKGEGADTQYF.

The J gene is TRBJ1-1, the V gene TRBV9; 9 nucleotides align to TRBD1. The junction had 9 bases not matched to a gene; V was cut back by 3 bases and J by 6 bases. The V gene's germline CDR1 is SGDLS and CDR2 YYNGEE. The CDR3 contains 15 residues. In DNA form, the CDR3 reads TGTGCCAGCAGCGGAGGGACAGGGTTGAGATCTGAAGCTTTCTTT. This codes for CASSGGTGLRSEAFF.

The chain links TRBV11-2 to TRBJ1-1; D gene unclear. The length of the CDR3 is 14 residues. Germline V gene lookup returns CDR1 SGHAT and CDR2 FQNNGV. The germline V and J ends were trimmed by 1 base and 2 bases, with 8 bases remaining between them. CDR3 sequence (DNA): TGTGCCAGCAGCTTAGGAACAGAAAACACTGAAGCTTTCTTT. Translated, it gives CASSLGTENTEAFF.

The chain employs TRBV30 and TRBJ2-2; D not certain. The CDR3 is 13 amino acids. The germline gives CDR1 GTSNPN, CDR2 SVGIG (reference sequence). Deletions cut 7 bases from V and 4 bases from J, with 13 bases between. The CDR3 bases are TGTGCCTACCCCCCAGGAACCACCGGGGAGCTGTTTTTT. Amino acid sequence: CAYPPGTTGELFF.

V is TRBV7-2 and J is TRBJ2-1; 8 nucleotides line up with TRBD1. This CDR3 is 15 amino acids long. Per the germline V gene, CDR1 is SGHTA and CDR2 is FQGNSA. The ends lost 3 bases at V and 8 bases at J; junction bases unmatched: 9. The CDR3: CASSLTRDRSHEQFF. The CDR3 DNA follows: TGTGCCAGCAGCTTGACCCGGGACAGGTCCCATGAGCAGTTCTTC. The full variable domain, rest sourced from reference TRBV7-2 and TRBJ2-1, is GAGVSQSPSNKVTEKGKDVELRCDPISGHTALYWYRQSLGQGLEFLIYFQGNSAPDKSGLPSDRFSAERTGGSVSTLTIQRTQQEDSAVYLCASSLTRDRSHEQFFGPGTRLTVL.

Details on this clone: One junction end does not reproduce the germline sequence, and a read error may be involved. The V call is TRBV7-6, the J call TRBJ2-1; D is unclear. CDR1 SGHVS and CDR2 FNYEAQ come from the germline V gene. This CDR3 has 13 amino acids. DNA for the CDR3: TGTGCCAGCAGCTTAGGGTCGTACAATAAGCAGTTCTTC. Amino acid sequence: CASSLGSYNKQFF.

The CDR3 coding sequence is TGTGCCAGTAGTCGGAAAACAGAGAGACTTAACTATGGCTACACCTTC. As protein: CASSRKTERLNYGYTF. This sequence joins TRBV19 and TRBJ1-2, with D hard to call. The V gene's germline CDR1 is LNHDA and CDR2 SQIVND (reference sequence). V gave up 5 bases and J gave up 1 base, with 17 bases separating them. The CDR3 is 16 residues long.

The genes are TRBV19 and TRBJ2-1; D not resolved. V lost 5 bases and J lost 0, with 11 bases in between. The germline V gene has CDR1 LNHDA and CDR2 SQIVND (reference sequence). The CDR3 extends over 15 amino acids. The CDR3 region has the DNA TGTGCCAGTAGTGAGGACGAGAGCTCCTACAATGAGCAGTTCTTC. Its translation is CASSEDESSYNEQFF.

The CDR3 is CASSMLGVGETQYF. The CDR3, as DNA: TGTGCCAGTAGTATGTTGGGGGTTGGAGAGACCCAGTACTTC. The rearrangement uses TRBV19 and TRBJ2-5; tentatively, D is TRBD1 or TRBD2 (5 bases each). The germline V and J ends were trimmed by 3 bases and 4 bases, with 12 bases remaining between them. This CDR3 contains 14 residues. Germline CDR1 LNHDA, CDR2 SQIVND (reference sequence).

The J gene is TRBJ2-3, the V gene TRBV7-3; 9 bases agree with TRBD2. Germline lookup yields CDR1 SGHTA and CDR2 FQGTGA. CDR3 length equals 13 residues. The ends lost 5 bases at V and 4 bases at J; junction bases unmatched: 1. The CDR3 region is CASSRLAADTQYF. Here the CDR3 DNA reads TGTGCCAGCAGCCGACTAGCGGCAGATACGCAGTATTTT.

The chain joins TRBV28 to TRBJ1-5, with TRBD1 matching over 9 bases. The CDR3 runs 16 residues. CDR1 is MDHEN, CDR2 SYDVKM, per germline. The ends lost 5 bases at V and 9 bases at J; junction bases unmatched: 14. The CDR3 region is CASSGTGTGWERPQHF. The CDR3 DNA follows: TGTGCCAGCAGTGGAACGGGGACAGGGTGGGAGCGGCCCCAGCATTTT.